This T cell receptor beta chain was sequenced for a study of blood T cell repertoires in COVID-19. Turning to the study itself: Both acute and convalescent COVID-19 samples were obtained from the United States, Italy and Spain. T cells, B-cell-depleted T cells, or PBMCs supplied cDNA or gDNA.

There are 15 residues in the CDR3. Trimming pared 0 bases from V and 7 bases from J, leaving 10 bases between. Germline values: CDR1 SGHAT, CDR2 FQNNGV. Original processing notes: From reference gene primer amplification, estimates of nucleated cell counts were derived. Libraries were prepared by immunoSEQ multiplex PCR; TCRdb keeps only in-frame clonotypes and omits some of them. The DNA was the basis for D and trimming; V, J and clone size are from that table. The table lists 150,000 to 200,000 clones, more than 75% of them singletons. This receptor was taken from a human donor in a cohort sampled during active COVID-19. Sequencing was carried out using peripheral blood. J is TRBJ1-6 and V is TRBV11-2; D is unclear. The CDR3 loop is CASSLDPGKNSPLHF. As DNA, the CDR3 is TGTGCCAGCAGCTTAGATCCAGGCAAGAATTCACCCCTCCACTTT.